This T cell receptor (beta chain) was found in a study of CD8+ T cells in alopecia areata. Sequencing templates came from extracted RNA that was reverse transcribed into cDNA. Measured with immunoSEQ multiplex PCR; TCRdb has only the in-frame clones, and not every one. Here the sample spans some 160,000 clones, approximately 56% being singletons. The V gene's germline CDR1 is ENHRY and CDR2 SYGVKD. The V end was cut by 7 bases, the J end by 0 bases, with 14 bases between. The length of the CDR3 is 15 residues. This clone came up a few times. As yet, its antigen is unknown. General observations from the study: Possibly as an HLA-related effect, TCR sharing across patients appeared less clear than in mice. Higher clonality and more expanded CD8+ clones appeared in lesional than normal scalp.

The receptor's source is a human donor in good health. V is TRBV10-3 and J is TRBJ2-3; possible D gene TRBD1, 6 bases. Sequencing was done on a sample of CD8+ T cells sorted from blood. The CDR3 DNA is TGTGCCATCACCTCAGGACAGACTAGCACAGATACGCAGTATTTT. Residues: CAITSGQTSTDTQYF.